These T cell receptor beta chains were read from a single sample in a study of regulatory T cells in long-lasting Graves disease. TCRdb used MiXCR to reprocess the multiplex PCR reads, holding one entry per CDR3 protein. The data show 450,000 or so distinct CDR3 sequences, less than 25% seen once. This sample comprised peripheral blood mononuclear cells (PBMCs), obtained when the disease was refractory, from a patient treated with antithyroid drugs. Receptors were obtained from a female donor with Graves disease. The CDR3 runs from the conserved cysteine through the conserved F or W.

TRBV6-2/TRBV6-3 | CASSSRAGAEAFF
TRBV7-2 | CASSFQLAVGYEQYF
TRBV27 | CASSPTGAPGQPQHF
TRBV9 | CASSERDSSSYEQYF
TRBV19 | CASSTTGSGANVLTF
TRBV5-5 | CASRRVGQERNYGYTF
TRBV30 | CAWSYPLAGGTDTQYF
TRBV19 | CASSIVGLAGSLQYF
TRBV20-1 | CSAREGYLHEQYF
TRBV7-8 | CASSLDATGTHAGYTF
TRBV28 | CASRDWYGYTF
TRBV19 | CASSRGTPGDEQYF
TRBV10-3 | CAISESSSLAFF
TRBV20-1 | CSGASGRTYEQYF
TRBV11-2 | CASSHPGPGRTQYF
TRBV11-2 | CASSLEALPGEKLFF
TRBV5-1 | CASSSDTYNEQFF
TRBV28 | CASGQGGFNTGELFF